This T cell receptor (beta chain) stems from a study of blood T cells in healthy people across ages. This clonotype was counted between two and nine times. Then a second PCR, running about 6 to 12 cycles, was carried out with a sample-barcoded 5' primer and a J-beta primer mix. In TCRdb, the 5' RACE reads were re-called with MiXCR into one record per CDR3 protein. Here the sample spans approximately 850,000 distinct CDR3 sequences, roughly 44% being singletons. The sample comprised blood. The receptor's source is a man between 60 and 75 years old in good health.

This chain's CDR3 is CASSIDPTGGYTF. As DNA, the CDR3 is TGTGCCAGCAGCATCGACCCTACGGGGGGCTACACCTTC. This sequence joins TRBV7-2 and TRBJ1-2, with D uncertain. This CDR3 contains 13 residues. The germline CDR1 and CDR2 sequences are SGHTA and FQGNSA. The V and J ends lost 5 bases and 8 bases respectively, with 15 bases between them.